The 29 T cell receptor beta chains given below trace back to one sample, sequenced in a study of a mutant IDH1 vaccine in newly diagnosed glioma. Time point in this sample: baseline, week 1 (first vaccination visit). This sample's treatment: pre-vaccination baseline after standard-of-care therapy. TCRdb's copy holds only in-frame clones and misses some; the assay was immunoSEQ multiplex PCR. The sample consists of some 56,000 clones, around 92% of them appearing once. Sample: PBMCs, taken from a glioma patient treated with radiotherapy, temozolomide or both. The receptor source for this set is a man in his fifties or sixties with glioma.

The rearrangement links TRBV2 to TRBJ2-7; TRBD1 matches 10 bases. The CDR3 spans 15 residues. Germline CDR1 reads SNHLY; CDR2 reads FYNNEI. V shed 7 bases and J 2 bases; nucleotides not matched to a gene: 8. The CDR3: CASKMRDRGTYEQYF. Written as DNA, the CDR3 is TGTGCCAGCAAGATGAGGGACAGGGGAACCTACGAGCAGTACTTC.

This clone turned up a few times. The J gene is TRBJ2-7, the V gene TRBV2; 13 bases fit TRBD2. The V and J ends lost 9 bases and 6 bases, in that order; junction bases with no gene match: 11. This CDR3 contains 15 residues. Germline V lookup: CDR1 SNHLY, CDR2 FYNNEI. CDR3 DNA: TGTGCCAGTGGGACTAGCGGGGCGTCTCGTCCCGAGCAGTACTTC. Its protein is CASGTSGASRPEQYF.

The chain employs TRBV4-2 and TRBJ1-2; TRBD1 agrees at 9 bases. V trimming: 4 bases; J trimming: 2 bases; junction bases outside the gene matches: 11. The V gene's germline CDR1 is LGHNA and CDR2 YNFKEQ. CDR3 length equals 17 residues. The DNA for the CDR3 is TGTGCCAGCAGCCGATCGGGACAGGGTATAGGAAACTATGGCTACACCTTC. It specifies CASSRSGQGIGNYGYTF.

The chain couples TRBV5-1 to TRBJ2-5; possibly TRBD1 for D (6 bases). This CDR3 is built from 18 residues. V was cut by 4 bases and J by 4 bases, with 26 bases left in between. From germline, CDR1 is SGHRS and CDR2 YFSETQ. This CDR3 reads CASSARDTTRAIGETQYF. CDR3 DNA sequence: TGCGCCAGCAGCGCTCGGGACACTACCAGGGCTATAGGAGAGACCCAGTACTTC. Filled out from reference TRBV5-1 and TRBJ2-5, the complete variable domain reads KAGVTQTPRYLIKTRGQQVTLSCSPISGHRSVSWYQQTPGQGLQFLFEYFSETQRNKGNFPGRFSGRQFSNSRSEMNVSTLELGDSALYLCASSARDTTRAIGETQYFGPGTRLLVL.

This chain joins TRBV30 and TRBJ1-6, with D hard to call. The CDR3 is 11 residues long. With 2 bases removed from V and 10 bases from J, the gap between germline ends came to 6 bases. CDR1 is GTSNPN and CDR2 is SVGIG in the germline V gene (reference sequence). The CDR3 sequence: CAWSYESPLHF. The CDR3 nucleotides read TGTGCCTGGAGTTACGAATCACCCCTCCACTTT. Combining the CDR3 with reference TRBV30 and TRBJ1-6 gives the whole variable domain SQTIHQWPATLVQPVGSPLSLECTVEGTSNPNLYWYRQAAGRGLQLLFYSVGIGQISSEVPQNLSASRPQDRQFILSSKKLLLSDSGFYLCAWSYESPLHFGNGTRLTVT.

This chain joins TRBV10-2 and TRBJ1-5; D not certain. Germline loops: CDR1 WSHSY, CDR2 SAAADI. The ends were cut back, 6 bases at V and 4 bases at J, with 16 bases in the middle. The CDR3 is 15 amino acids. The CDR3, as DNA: TGCGCCAGCAGGGCGAGCGGGGAGGGAAATCAGCCCCAGCATTTT. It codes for CASRASGEGNQPQHF.

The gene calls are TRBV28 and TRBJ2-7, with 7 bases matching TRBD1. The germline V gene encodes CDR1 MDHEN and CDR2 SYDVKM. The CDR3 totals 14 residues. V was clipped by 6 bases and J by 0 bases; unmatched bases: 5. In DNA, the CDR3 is TGTGCCAGCAGCTTGGACAGGAACTCCTACGAGCAGTACTTC. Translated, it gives CASSLDRNSYEQYF.

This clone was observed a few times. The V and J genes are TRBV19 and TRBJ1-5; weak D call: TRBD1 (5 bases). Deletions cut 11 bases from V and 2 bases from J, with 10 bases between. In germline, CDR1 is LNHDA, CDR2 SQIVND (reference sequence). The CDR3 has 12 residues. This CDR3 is CAARGGNQPQHF. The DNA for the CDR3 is TGTGCCGCCCGGGGGGGCAATCAGCCCCAGCATTTT.

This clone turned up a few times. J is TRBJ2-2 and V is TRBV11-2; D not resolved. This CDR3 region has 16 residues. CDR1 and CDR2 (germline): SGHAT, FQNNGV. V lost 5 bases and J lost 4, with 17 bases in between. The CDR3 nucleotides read TGTGCCAGCAGCCCGCGACAAAACATACCCACCGGGGAGCTGTTTTTT. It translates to CASSPRQNIPTGELFF. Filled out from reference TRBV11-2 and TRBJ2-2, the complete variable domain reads EAGVAQSPRYKIIEKRQSVAFWCNPISGHATLYWYQQILGQGPKLLIQFQNNGVVDDSQLPKDRFSAERLKGVDSTLKIQPAKLEDSAVYLCASSPRQNIPTGELFFGEGSRLTVL.

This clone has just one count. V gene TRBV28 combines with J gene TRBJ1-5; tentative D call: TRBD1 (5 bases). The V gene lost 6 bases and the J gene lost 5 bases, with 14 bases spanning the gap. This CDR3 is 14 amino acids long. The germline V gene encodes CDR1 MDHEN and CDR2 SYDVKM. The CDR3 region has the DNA TGTGCCAGCAGGGGGGGACTCAAGGATCAGCCCCAGCATTTT. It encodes CASRGGLKDQPQHF.

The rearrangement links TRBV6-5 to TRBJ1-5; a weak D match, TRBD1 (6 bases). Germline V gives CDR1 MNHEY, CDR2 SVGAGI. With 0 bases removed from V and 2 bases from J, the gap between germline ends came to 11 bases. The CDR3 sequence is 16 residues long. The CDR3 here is CASSYSSRGGNQPQHF. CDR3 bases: TGTGCCAGCAGTTACTCGAGCAGGGGTGGCAATCAGCCCCAGCATTTT.

CDR3 DNA sequence: TGTGCCAGCAGCTGGATAGGGGGGATATCTTACGAGCAGTACTTC. Translation gives CASSWIGGISYEQYF. This chain uses TRBV5-4 with TRBJ2-7, with D perhaps given as TRBD1 or TRBD2 (6 bases each). Germline CDR1 reads SGHNT; CDR2 reads YYREEE (reference sequence). V was clipped by 3 bases and J by 4 bases, with 17 bases between them. CDR3 size: 15 residues.

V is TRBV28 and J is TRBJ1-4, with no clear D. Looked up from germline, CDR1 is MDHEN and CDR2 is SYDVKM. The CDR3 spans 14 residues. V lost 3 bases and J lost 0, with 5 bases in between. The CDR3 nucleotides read TGTGCCAGCAGTTTGAGGACAACTAATGAAAAACTGTTTTTT. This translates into CASSLRTTNEKLFF.

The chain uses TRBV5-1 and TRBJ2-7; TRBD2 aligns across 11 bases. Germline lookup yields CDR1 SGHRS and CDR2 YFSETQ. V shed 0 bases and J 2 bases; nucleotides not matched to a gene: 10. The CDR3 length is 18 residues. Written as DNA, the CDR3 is TGCGCCAGCAGCTTGGGGGGTAGCGGGAGGGCTAACCCCTACGAGCAGTACTTC. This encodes CASSLGGSGRANPYEQYF. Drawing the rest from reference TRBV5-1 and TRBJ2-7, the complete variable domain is KAGVTQTPRYLIKTRGQQVTLSCSPISGHRSVSWYQQTPGQGLQFLFEYFSETQRNKGNFPGRFSGRQFSNSRSEMNVSTLELGDSALYLCASSLGGSGRANPYEQYFGPGTRLTVT.

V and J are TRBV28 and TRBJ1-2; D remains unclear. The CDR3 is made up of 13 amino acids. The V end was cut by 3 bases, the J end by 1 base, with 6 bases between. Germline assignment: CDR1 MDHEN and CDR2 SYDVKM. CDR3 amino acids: CASSFYRNYGYTF. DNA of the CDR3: TGTGCCAGCAGTTTTTACCGTAACTATGGCTACACCTTC.

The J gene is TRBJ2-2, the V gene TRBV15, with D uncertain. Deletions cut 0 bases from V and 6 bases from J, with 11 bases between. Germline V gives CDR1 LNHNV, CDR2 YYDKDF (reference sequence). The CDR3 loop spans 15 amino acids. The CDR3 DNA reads TGTGCCACCAGCAGAGACGATTACGGTCCCGGGGAGCTGTTTTTT. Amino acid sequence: CATSRDDYGPGELFF.

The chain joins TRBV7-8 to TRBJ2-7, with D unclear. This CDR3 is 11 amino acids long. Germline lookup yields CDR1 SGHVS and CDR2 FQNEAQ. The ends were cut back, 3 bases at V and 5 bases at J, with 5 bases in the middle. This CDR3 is CASSFYDEQYF. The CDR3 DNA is TGTGCCAGCAGCTTCTACGACGAGCAGTACTTC. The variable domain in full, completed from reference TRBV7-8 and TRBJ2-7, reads GAGVSQSPRYKVAKRGQDVALRCDPISGHVSLFWYQQALGQGPEFLTYFQNEAQLDKSGLPSDRFFAERPEGSVSTLKIQRTQQEDSAVYLCASSFYDEQYFGPGTRLTVT.

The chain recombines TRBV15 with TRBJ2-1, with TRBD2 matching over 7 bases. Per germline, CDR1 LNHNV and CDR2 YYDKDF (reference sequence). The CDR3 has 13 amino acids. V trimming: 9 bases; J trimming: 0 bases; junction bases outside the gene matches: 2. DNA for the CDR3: TGTGCCACGCGGGGGAGCTCCTACAATGAGCAGTTCTTC. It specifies CATRGSSYNEQFF.

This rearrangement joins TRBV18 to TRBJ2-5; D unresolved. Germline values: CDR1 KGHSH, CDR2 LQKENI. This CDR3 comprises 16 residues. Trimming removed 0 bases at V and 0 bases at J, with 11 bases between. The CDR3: CASSPPRRLYQETQYF. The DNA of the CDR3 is TGTGCCAGCTCACCACCTCGCAGACTCTACCAAGAGACCCAGTACTTC.

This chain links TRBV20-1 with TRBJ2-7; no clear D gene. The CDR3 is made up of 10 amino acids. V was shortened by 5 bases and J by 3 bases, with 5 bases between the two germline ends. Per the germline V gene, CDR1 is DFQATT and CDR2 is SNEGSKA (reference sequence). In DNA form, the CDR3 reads TGCAGTGCTTCGCACTACGAGCAGTACTTC. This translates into CSASHYEQYF.

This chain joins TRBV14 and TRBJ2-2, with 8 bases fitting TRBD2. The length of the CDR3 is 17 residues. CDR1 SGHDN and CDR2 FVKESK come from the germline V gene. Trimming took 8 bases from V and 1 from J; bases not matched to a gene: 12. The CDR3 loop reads CASCRTRAGVNTGELFF. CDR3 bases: TGTGCCAGCTGTAGGACCAGAGCGGGGGTGAACACCGGGGAGCTGTTTTTT.

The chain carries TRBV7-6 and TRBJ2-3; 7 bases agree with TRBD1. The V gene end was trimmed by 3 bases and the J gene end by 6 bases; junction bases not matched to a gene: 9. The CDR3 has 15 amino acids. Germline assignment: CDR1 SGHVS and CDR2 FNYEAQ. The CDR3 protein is CASSFNRGRLDTQYF. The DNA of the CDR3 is TGTGCCAGCAGCTTTAACAGGGGTCGACTTGATACGCAGTATTTT.

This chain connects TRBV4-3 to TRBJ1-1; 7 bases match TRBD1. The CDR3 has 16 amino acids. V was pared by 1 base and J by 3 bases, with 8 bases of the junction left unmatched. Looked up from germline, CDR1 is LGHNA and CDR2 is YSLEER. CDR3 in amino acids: CASSQGEGQSYTEAFF. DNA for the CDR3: TGCGCCAGCAGCCAAGGCGAGGGACAGTCTTACACTGAAGCTTTCTTT.

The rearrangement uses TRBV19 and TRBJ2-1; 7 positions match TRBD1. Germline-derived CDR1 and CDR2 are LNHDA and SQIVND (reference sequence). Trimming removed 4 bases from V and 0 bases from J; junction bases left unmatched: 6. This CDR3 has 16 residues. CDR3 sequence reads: CASSTLTGSSYNEQFF. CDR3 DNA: TGTGCCAGTAGTACACTGACAGGGAGCTCCTACAATGAGCAGTTCTTC.

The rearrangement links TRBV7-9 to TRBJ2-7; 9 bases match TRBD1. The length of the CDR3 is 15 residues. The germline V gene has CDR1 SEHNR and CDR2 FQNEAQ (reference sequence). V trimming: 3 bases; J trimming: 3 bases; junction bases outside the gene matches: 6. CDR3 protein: CASSFPPGQGYEQYF. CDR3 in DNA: TGTGCCAGCAGCTTCCCCCCGGGACAGGGCTACGAGCAGTACTTC.

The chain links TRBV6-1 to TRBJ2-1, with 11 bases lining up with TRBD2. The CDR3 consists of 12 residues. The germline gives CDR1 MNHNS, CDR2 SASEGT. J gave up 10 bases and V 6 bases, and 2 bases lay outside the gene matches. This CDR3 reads CASRLAGDEQFF. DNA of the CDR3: TGTGCCAGCAGACTAGCGGGAGACGAGCAGTTCTTC.

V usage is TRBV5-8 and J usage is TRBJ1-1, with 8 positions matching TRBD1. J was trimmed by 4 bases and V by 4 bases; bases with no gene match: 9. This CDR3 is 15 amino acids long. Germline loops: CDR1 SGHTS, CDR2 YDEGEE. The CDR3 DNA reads TGTGCCAGCAGCCAATCCACAGGGGGAGTCACTGAAGCTTTCTTT. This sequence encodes CASSQSTGGVTEAFF.

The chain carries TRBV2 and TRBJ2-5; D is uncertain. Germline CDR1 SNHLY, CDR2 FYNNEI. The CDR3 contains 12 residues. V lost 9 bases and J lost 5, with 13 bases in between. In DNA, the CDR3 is TGTGCCAGAAATAACCCTCCGGAGACCCAGTACTTC. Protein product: CARNNPPETQYF.

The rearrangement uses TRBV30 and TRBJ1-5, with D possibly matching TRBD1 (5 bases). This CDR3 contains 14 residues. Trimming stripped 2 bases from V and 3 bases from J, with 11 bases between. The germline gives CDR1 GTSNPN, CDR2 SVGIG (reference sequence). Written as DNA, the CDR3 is TGTGCCTGGAGTACCGGGACTGTCAATCAGCCCCAGCATTTT. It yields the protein CAWSTGTVNQPQHF.